This T cell receptor beta chain comes out of a study of tissue T cells after allogeneic stem cell transplantation. General study points: Only a limited share of tissue TCRs appeared in blood or spleen.

Generated by immunoSEQ multiplex PCR, the TCRdb table keeps only in-frame clones and is missing some. The sample carries thousands of clones, 35% to 50% recorded once. The CDR3 totals 13 residues. V lost 4 bases, J lost 3 bases, and 0 bases stayed unmatched. Germline V gives CDR1 KGHPV, CDR2 FQNQEV (reference sequence). Points on this clone: The antigen remains undetermined. Gene names refer to mouse genes. The missing CDR3 end, 1 residue past where the read stops, is filled in from the germline J gene.

Time point defined: mouse harvest day 14 after allogeneic transplant. The graft held 10^6 splenic CD5+ T cells and 10^7 T-cell-depleted bone marrow cells. Mice had MHC-mismatched B6 into BALB/c GVHD, sampled day 7 or 14. The sample was gut tissue. The chain employs TRBV26 and TRBJ2-1; 7 nucleotides line up with TRBD1. This clonotype was obtained from a female BALB/c mouse given C57BL/6 T cells with graft-versus-host disease after an allogeneic hematopoietic cell transplant. CDR3 DNA (partial): TGTGCCAGCAGTCGGACAGGCTATGCTGAGCAGTTC. Encoded protein: CASSRTGYAEQF. The complete CDR3 sequence is CASSRTGYAEQFF.